Sequencing of this T cell receptor beta chain was carried out in a study of OX40 agonist ivuxolimab in advanced cancers. Regarding the research as a whole: Ivuxolimab was a fully human IgG2 agonistic monoclonal antibody targeting the costimulatory receptor OX40 (CD134). Intravenous ivuxolimab was administered to patients every 2 weeks at six dose levels: 0.01, 0.1, 0.3, 1.5, 3 and 10 mg/kg. Of the roughly 53 patients in dose escalation, some 19 had hepatocellular carcinoma, some 15 had melanoma, 9 had renal cell carcinoma and 9 had head and neck cancer. A male proportion of around 81% and a mean age of around 60 years, ranging from roughly 23 to 80, were recorded for the dose-escalation cohort. Prior anti-PD-1, anti-PD-L1 or anti-CTLA-4 therapy was permitted, and checkpoint inhibitors had been received by about 44% of dose-escalation patients. Three dose-escalation patients achieved partial responses, one with hepatocellular carcinoma and two with cutaneous melanoma. Peripheral TCRbeta sequencing aimed to test whether ivuxolimab altered TCR sequence diversity and caused clonal T-cell expansion. The paper covers the monotherapy dose-escalation part of the phase I ivuxolimab trial, which included N ≈ 54 patients. What the research found in general, with its limitations: Which antigens the clonally expanded peripheral T cells were specific for was not determined. After ivuxolimab, more expanded clones were found on average in CD8+ T cells than in CD4+ T cells. In partial responders in the 0.1-3.0 mg/kg groups, normalized peripheral clonal expansion was found to be among the lowest, especially among CD8+ T cells. At doses of 0.1 to 3.0 mg/kg, clonal expansion of both CD4+ and CD8+ blood T cells was observed from baseline to week 6. Low levels of normalized T-cell clonal expansion were also seen in some nonresponding patients.

The trial excluded patients who had a history of autoimmune disease or who were on systemic immunosuppression. Peripheral blood for TCR sequencing was collected from all dose cohorts at baseline, on cycle 4 day 1, and on cycle 7 day 1. Samples were obtained from an open-label, multicenter, first-in-human phase I dose-escalation trial of ivuxolimab. The trial enrolled adults with locally advanced or metastatic head and neck squamous cell, hepatocellular, melanoma or renal cell carcinoma. Before TCR sequencing, CD4+ and CD8+ T cells were separately sorted from peripheral blood. With respect to this clone: The antigen it binds to is not known. Nothing much larger sits one base from this clone, and base qualities are not available.

For sequencing of the TCRbeta CDR3 region, genomic DNA was extracted from the sorted cells. The immunoSEQ Assay was used to sequence the TCRbeta CDR3 regions. TCRdb re-hosts the immuneACCESS table, in-frame sequences only. Its copies lack some clones; in the studies checked, an unresolved V gene accounts for under half of them, and the cause for the rest is not known. In all, the sample holds some 80,000 clones, and roughly 84% of those were seen once. The ten largest clonotypes hold 0.6% to 0.9% of the sample. V lost 6 bases and J lost 9 bases, and the count of bases not matched to a germline gene is 12. CDR1 and CDR2 are drawn from the germline V gene (reference sequence): LNHDA, SQIVND. Taken from cysteine to phenylalanine, the CDR3 has 15 residues. The read is trimmed to its CDR3 DNA, 45 bases read in frame from base 1.

This clonotype was sampled from an adult with an advanced solid tumor such as melanoma, head and neck, liver or kidney cancer. This material consisted of CD4+ or CD8+ T cells sorted from blood, taken in a trial of the OX40 agonist ivuxolimab. In this chain, TRBV19 is recombined with TRBJ2-1, with TRBD2 matching 9 junction bases. The sequenced DNA is TGTGCCAGTAGCCCCGGGACTAGCTCCTCAAGTGAGCAGTTCTTC. This encodes CASSPGTSSSSEQFF.